This T cell receptor beta chain was documented in a study of CD4 and CD8 cells across lung adenocarcinoma regions. One entry per CDR3 protein results from TCRdb running MiXCR on the PCR reads. The table has about 19,000 distinct CDR3 sequences, about half seen once. A single count supports this clonotype. At one end, the junction sequence differs from germline, possibly due to a read error. Localized lung adenocarcinoma, a non-small cell lung cancer, affected the donors. Looked up from germline, CDR1 is WSHSY and CDR2 is SAAADI. The CDR3 consists of 14 residues. The TCR sequence derives from a male donor with lung adenocarcinoma. The CD4 and CD8 labels of this study may be unreliable. This chain connects TRBV10-2 to TRBJ2-4, with TRBD2 as a possible D gene (6 bases). Sequenced: CD4+ T cells from the margin of a lung tumor. CDR3 DNA: TGCGGCGTCACGGGGGTGGGAGCCACAAATACGCAGTATTTC. Translated, it gives CGVTGVGATNTQYF.